Detailed here is one T cell receptor beta chain. The sample belongs to a study of blood T cell repertoires in COVID-19. Authors' processing steps: Amplified reference gene primers provided the basis for estimating nucleated cell counts. Profiling relied on immunoSEQ multiplex PCR, and the TCRdb table lists in-frame clones only, not all of them. That table is the source of V, J and clone size, and D and trimming were worked out from the DNA. The profile shows under 120,000 clones, approximately 79% of them singletons. The CDR3 is 15 residues long. The V and J ends lost 2 bases and 5 bases, in that order; junction bases with no gene match: 4. The germline V gene has CDR1 SGHKS and CDR2 YYEKEE (reference sequence).

Input material: peripheral blood. J is TRBJ1-2 and V is TRBV5-5, with 12 nucleotides matching TRBD1. This clonotype was obtained from a man aged 70-80 years with active or convalescent COVID-19. The CDR3 region is CASSLGTGGQYGYTF. CDR3 nucleotides: TGTGCCAGCAGCTTAGGGACAGGGGGCCAGTATGGCTACACCTTC.